Below are 30 T cell receptor beta chains sequenced from a single sample in a study of blood T cell repertoires in COVID-19. Assay used: immunoSEQ multiplex PCR; TCRdb lists only in-frame clones, some missing. The sample yields around 160,000 clones, 84% seen once. The source material was PBMCs or T cells enriched from blood (not recorded which). The origin of the receptors is a woman in her 50s who had been exposed to COVID-19.

The rearrangement joins TRBV7-2 to TRBJ2-7; 8 nucleotides line up with TRBD2. The CDR3 has 15 amino acids. Germline lookup yields CDR1 SGHTA and CDR2 FQGNSA. V shed 2 bases and J 0 bases; nucleotides not matched to a gene: 3. The CDR3 DNA reads as TGTGCCAGCAGCTTAAGTAGCGGGGCCTCCTACGAGCAGTACTTC. This encodes CASSLSSGASYEQYF.

The V gene is TRBV7-2, the J gene TRBJ2-4; TRBD2 might be the D (6 bases). Trimming took 4 bases from V and 6 from J, leaving 7 bases between them. The CDR3 extends over 12 amino acids. Germline CDR1 is SGHTA and CDR2 is FQGNSA. The DNA for the CDR3 is TGTGCCAGCAGCTCCGGGGGAAACATTCAGTACTTC. As protein: CASSSGGNIQYF. Filled out from reference TRBV7-2 and TRBJ2-4, the complete variable domain reads GAGVSQSPSNKVTEKGKDVELRCDPISGHTALYWYRQSLGQGLEFLIYFQGNSAPDKSGLPSDRFSAERTGGSVSTLTIQRTQQEDSAVYLCASSSGGNIQYFGAGTRLSVL.

The chain recombines TRBV7-8 with TRBJ1-4; TRBD1 agrees at 10 bases. Germline V gene data show CDR1 as SGHVS and CDR2 as FQNEAQ. Trimming removed 2 bases from V and 7 bases from J; junction bases left unmatched: 7. The CDR3 runs to 16 residues. In nucleotides, the CDR3 is TGTGCCAGCAGCTTAAACCGACAGGGGGCGGGTGAAAAACTGTTTTTT. It translates to CASSLNRQGAGEKLFF.

The chain joins TRBV10-2 to TRBJ1-1; 8 nucleotides match TRBD1. V was pared by 5 bases and J by 1 base, with 6 bases of the junction left unmatched. Per the germline V gene, CDR1 is WSHSY and CDR2 is SAAADI. The CDR3 spans 15 residues. Written as DNA, the CDR3 is TGCGCCAGCAGTATTGCTGGGACAGGGAACACTGAAGCTTTCTTT. It specifies CASSIAGTGNTEAFF.

This chain uses TRBV7-8 with TRBJ1-2; the D gene is possibly TRBD1 (6 bases). The CDR3 runs to 13 residues. The germline V gene has CDR1 SGHVS and CDR2 FQNEAQ. V lost 3 bases and J 8 bases, leaving 13 bases between the germline ends. The CDR3 DNA is TGTGCCAGCAGCTTCTCGGACAGTCCGGGCTACACCTTC. Its translation: CASSFSDSPGYTF.

The rearrangement uses TRBV21-1 and TRBJ1-3. TRBV21-1 corresponds to a pseudogene. The CDR3 spans 15 residues. The CDR3 bases are TGTGCCAGCAACCCCACCGTCTACTCTGGAAACACCATATATTTT. This translates into CASNPTVYSGNTIYF.

As for this clone: The same CDR3 is also encoded by other DNA sequences in this sample. This chain uses TRBV19 with TRBJ2-7; perhaps TRBD1 as D (5 bases). This CDR3 comprises 14 residues. V was pared by 1 base and J by 0 bases, with 7 bases between. Germline-derived CDR1 and CDR2 are LNHDA and SQIVND (reference sequence). The DNA for the CDR3 is TGTGCCAGTAGTATAGGGGGCAGCTCCTACGAGCAGTACTTC. Translating it yields CASSIGGSSYEQYF.

This rearrangement joins TRBV29-1 to TRBJ2-1; 9 positions match TRBD1. The CDR3 runs to 14 residues. Germline CDR1 reads SQVTM; CDR2 reads ANQGSEA. Trimming took 6 bases from V and 5 from J; bases not matched to a gene: 8. CDR3 region: CSVWTGAPNNEQFF. The CDR3, as DNA: TGCAGCGTCTGGACAGGGGCCCCTAACAATGAGCAGTTCTTC.

The genes are TRBV4-3 and TRBJ2-1; 7 bases are a match to TRBD1. After removal of 4 bases from V and 4 bases from J, the junction contained 10 bases not matched to a gene. Germline-derived CDR1 and CDR2 are LGHNA and YSLEER. The CDR3 sequence is 16 residues long. The CDR3 DNA reads TGCGCCAGCAGCCTTAGTGGGACAGATACTTACAATGAGCAGTTCTTC. Protein sequence: CASSLSGTDTYNEQFF.

This clone occurred once. The rearrangement links TRBV6-2 or TRBV6-3 to TRBJ2-7; 9 nucleotides line up with TRBD1. Germline V gene sequence: CDR1 MNHEY, CDR2 SVGEGT. The length of the CDR3 is 17 residues. Trimming at V came to 8 bases and at J to 0 bases, leaving 14 bases not matched to a gene. DNA for the CDR3: TGTGCCAGCCGCCGGGACAGGGTTTTCCCTAACTCCTACGAGCAGTACTTC. Translation: CASRRDRVFPNSYEQYF.

This clone was found once. V and J are TRBV11-3 and TRBJ2-7; 7 bases line up with TRBD2. Germline loops: CDR1 SGHNT, CDR2 YENEEA. J gave up 3 bases and V 3 bases, and 8 bases lay outside the gene matches. This CDR3 is built from 15 residues. The CDR3 nucleotides read TGTGCCAGCAGCTTTCGGGCGGGAGAGGGCTACGAGCAGTACTTC. Translation: CASSFRAGEGYEQYF.

The chain has TRBV10-1 and TRBJ2-1; tentative D call: TRBD2 (5 bases). Trimming removed 3 bases at V and 0 bases at J, with 12 bases between. The CDR3 covers 16 residues. Germline CDR1 and CDR2: WNHNN and SYGVQD (reference sequence). In DNA form, the CDR3 reads TGCGCCAGCAGTGAATTAGCGTTCAGCTCCTACAATGAGCAGTTCTTC. This translates into CASSELAFSSYNEQFF.

This clone occurred a few times. The rearrangement joins TRBV7-9 to TRBJ2-5; D may be TRBD2 (6 bases). The CDR3 spans 15 residues. Germline-derived CDR1 and CDR2 are SEHNR and FQNEAQ (reference sequence). V dropped 4 bases and J dropped 4 bases, with 16 bases sitting between them. The CDR3 coding sequence is TGTGCCAGCAGCTGGGGAGCGGCGGGACCAGAGACCCAGTACTTC. Residues: CASSWGAAGPETQYF.

J is TRBJ1-6 and V is TRBV6-1; maybe TRBD1 (5 bases). Trimming shortened V by 2 bases and J by 4 bases, and 9 bases separated the two germline ends. The CDR3 loop spans 15 amino acids. Germline-derived CDR1 and CDR2 are MNHNS and SASEGT. The CDR3 nucleotides are TGTGCCAGCAGTGAAAGGACACCTTATAATTCACCCCTCCACTTT. This gives the protein CASSERTPYNSPLHF.

The gene calls are TRBV6-1 and TRBJ2-4, with 8 bases matching TRBD2. There are 17 residues in the CDR3. Germline loops: CDR1 MNHNS, CDR2 SASEGT. V was clipped by 0 bases and J by 6 bases; unmatched bases: 10. CDR3 nucleotide sequence: TGTGCCAGCAGTGAAGCGAGTTGGACGGGAGGGTTAAACATTCAGTACTTC. This encodes CASSEASWTGGLNIQYF.

The chain has TRBV6-2 or TRBV6-3 and TRBJ2-2; no firm D call. V dropped 6 bases and J dropped 5 bases, with 7 bases sitting between them. CDR1 is MNHEY, CDR2 SVGEGT, per germline. CDR3 length: 12 residues. The CDR3 region has the DNA TGTGCCAGCAGCATGAGTACCGGGGAGCTGTTTTTT. Its translation is CASSMSTGELFF.

This sequence joins TRBV15 and TRBJ1-2; D may be TRBD1 (5 bases). V was trimmed by 0 bases and J by 7 bases, leaving 15 bases between them. This CDR3 is built from 15 residues. Germline CDR1 reads LNHNV; CDR2 reads YYDKDF (reference sequence). CDR3 in amino acids: CATSREGQGVSGYTF. As DNA, the CDR3 is TGTGCCACCAGCAGAGAGGGTCAGGGCGTCAGTGGCTACACCTTC. The full variable domain, with the rest looked up from reference TRBV15 and TRBJ1-2, is DAMVIQNPRYQVTQFGKPVTLSCSQTLNHNVMYWYQQKSSQAPKLLFHYYDKDFNNEADTPDNFQSRRPNTSFCFLDIRSPGLGDTAMYLCATSREGQGVSGYTFGSGTRLTVV.

The chain has TRBV27 and TRBJ1-2; 9 positions agree with TRBD1. The CDR3 has 13 amino acids. The V segment lost 4 bases and the J segment 6 bases; nucleotides outside the gene matches: 3. CDR1 is MNHEY, CDR2 SMNVEV, per germline (reference sequence). CDR3 in DNA: TGTGCCAGCAGTTCATACAGGGGGCATGGCTACACCTTC. Protein product: CASSSYRGHGYTF.

The DNA for the CDR3 is TGTGCCAGCAGCCCCCTGGAGGTAGGGTGGGCAGATACGCAGTATTTT. Protein product: CASSPLEVGWADTQYF. This rearrangement joins TRBV7-9 to TRBJ2-3; maybe TRBD2 (5 bases). The CDR3 covers 16 residues. Germline CDR1 and CDR2: SEHNR and FQNEAQ (reference sequence). V was clipped by 5 bases and J by 4 bases, with 19 bases between them.

CDR3 bases: TGTGCCAGCAGCCAAGAAACGCGGTACAATGAGCAGTTCTTC. This sequence encodes CASSQETRYNEQFF. The rearrangement joins TRBV3-1 (or the pseudogene TRBV3-2) to TRBJ2-1, with no clear D. Trimming removed 0 bases at V and 4 bases at J, with 7 bases between. Germline lookup yields CDR1 LGHDT and CDR2 YNNKEL (reference sequence). CDR3 length equals 14 residues.

This clone was detected a few times. The chain combines TRBV6-5 with TRBJ2-1, with D possibly being TRBD1 (5 bases). The CDR3 contains 14 residues. The germline CDR1 and CDR2 sequences are MNHEY and SVGAGI. V dropped 7 bases and J dropped 3 bases, with 13 bases sitting between them. The CDR3 spells CASNPLTDYNEQFF. CDR3 DNA: TGTGCCAGCAACCCCCTGACAGACTACAATGAGCAGTTCTTC.

V and J are TRBV6-4 and TRBJ1-2, with D possibly matching TRBD1 (5 bases). Per germline, CDR1 MRHNA and CDR2 SNTAGT. This CDR3 spans 16 amino acids. Trimming pared 4 bases from V and 8 bases from J, leaving 23 bases between. The CDR3, as DNA: TGTGCCAGCAGTGCCTCGGCAGTAAGGGCCGGGGGGGGCTACACCTTC. It is translated as CASSASAVRAGGGYTF.

The chain couples TRBV7-3 to TRBJ2-7; D perhaps matches TRBD1 (5 bases). Trimming left V 10 bases short and J 6 bases short, with 16 bases between. This CDR3 has 12 residues. Germline CDR1 reads SGHTA; CDR2 reads FQGTGA. CDR3 coding DNA: TGTGCCAACCCGCTAAGGGGCTCCGAGCAGTACTTC. Protein: CANPLRGSEQYF. Drawing the rest from reference TRBV7-3 and TRBJ2-7, the complete variable domain is GAGVSQTPSNKVTEKGKYVELRCDPISGHTALYWYRQSLGQGPEFLIYFQGTGAADDSGLPNDRFFAVRPEGSVSTLKIQRTERGDSAVYLCANPLRGSEQYFGPGTRLTVT.

The chain uses TRBV2 and TRBJ2-3; tentative D call: TRBD1 (5 bases). This CDR3 comprises 12 residues. V was trimmed by 3 bases and J by 9 bases, leaving 10 bases between them. The germline V gene encodes CDR1 SNHLY and CDR2 FYNNEI. The CDR3 region has the DNA TGTGCCAGCAGTGACAGGGCCGTGACGCAGTATTTT. Translated, it gives CASSDRAVTQYF. Using reference TRBV2 and TRBJ2-3 for the parts outside the CDR3, the full variable domain is EPEVTQTPSHQVTQMGQEVILRCVPISNHLYFYWYRQILGQKVEFLVSFYNNEISEKSEIFDDQFSVERPDGSNFTLKIRSTKLEDSAMYFCASSDRAVTQYFGPGTRLTVL.

This rearrangement joins TRBV11-2 to TRBJ2-7; 7 bases line up with TRBD1. The CDR3 is made up of 15 amino acids. J lost 0 bases, V lost 6 bases, and 8 bases had no gene match. From germline, CDR1 is SGHAT and CDR2 FQNNGV. The CDR3 sequence: CASSNTGESSYEQYF. DNA of the CDR3: TGTGCCAGCAGTAACACAGGGGAGAGCTCCTACGAGCAGTACTTC.

The chain couples TRBV27 to TRBJ1-2; 8 bases match TRBD1. CDR3 length equals 13 residues. Germline V lookup: CDR1 MNHEY, CDR2 SMNVEV (reference sequence). After removal of 8 bases from V and 7 bases from J, the junction contained 9 bases not matched to a gene. CDR3 sequence (DNA): TGTGCCAGCGCCGGACAGGGAGAAAGTGGCTACACCTTC. Its translation: CASAGQGESGYTF.

The V and J genes are TRBV12-3 or TRBV12-4 and TRBJ2-5, with D tentatively TRBD1 (5 bases). The length of the CDR3 is 13 residues. V was cut by 2 bases and J by 5 bases, with 9 bases left in between. CDR3 region: CASSLPGSETQYF. In DNA form, the CDR3 reads TGTGCCAGCAGTTTACCAGGGTCCGAGACCCAGTACTTC.

The chain carries TRBV5-4 and TRBJ2-1; 10 positions match TRBD2. This CDR3 has 16 amino acids. Per germline, CDR1 SGHNT and CDR2 YYREEE (reference sequence). J was trimmed by 0 bases and V by 4 bases; bases with no gene match: 4. Here the CDR3 DNA reads TGTGCCAGCAGCCGCAGCGGGAGGGCCTCCTACAATGAGCAGTTCTTC. Residues: CASSRSGRASYNEQFF.

This sequence joins TRBV9 and TRBJ1-4; 8 positions match TRBD1. The CDR3 loop spans 18 amino acids. Germline-derived CDR1 and CDR2 are SGDLS and YYNGEE. The V and J ends lost 0 bases and 5 bases, in that order; junction bases with no gene match: 12. The CDR3 sequence is CASSVGSTGGGKNEKLFF. DNA of the CDR3: TGTGCCAGCAGCGTAGGATCAACAGGGGGAGGAAAAAATGAAAAACTGTTTTTT.

The chain uses TRBV3-1 (or the pseudogene TRBV3-2) and TRBJ2-1; 11 positions agree with TRBD2. There are 20 residues in the CDR3. CDR1 is LGHDT and CDR2 is YNNKEL in the germline V gene (reference sequence). Trimming took 1 base from V and 8 from J; bases not matched to a gene: 19. This CDR3 is CASSQVFPRGASGGLDEQFF. The CDR3 region has the DNA TGTGCCAGCAGCCAAGTCTTCCCCAGGGGGGCTAGCGGGGGGCTCGATGAGCAGTTCTTC.